A single sample gave rise to the 20 T cell receptor beta chains below, sequenced in a study of lymphopenia after photon versus proton radiotherapy. Clones were sequenced by immunoSEQ multiplex PCR, and TCRdb holds only the in-frame ones, with some missing. The repertoire has around 15,000 clones, roughly nine tenths of them found once; the top ten carry 50% to 70%. This sample comprised peripheral blood, obtained from a patient treated with proton-based radiotherapy. Every receptor here comes from a woman aged 55-70 years with cholangiocarcinoma. Some clones in this sample may be carry-over from other donors' samples.

The genes are TRBV5-4 and TRBJ2-5; D may be TRBD1 (5 bases). With 2 bases removed from V and 2 bases from J, the gap between germline ends came to 7 bases. The CDR3 runs to 13 residues. The germline gives CDR1 SGHNT, CDR2 YYREEE (reference sequence). This CDR3 is CASSFDSQETQYF. The CDR3 bases are TGTGCCAGCAGCTTTGACAGTCAAGAGACCCAGTACTTC. The full variable domain, completed using reference TRBV5-4 and TRBJ2-5, is ETGVTQSPTHLIKTRGQQVTLRCSSQSGHNTVSWYQQALGQGPQFIFQYYREEENGRGNFPPRFSGLQFPNYSSELNVNALELDDSALYLCASSFDSQETQYFGPGTRLLVL.

This clone has just a few counts. The chain combines TRBV7-2 with TRBJ1-4, with 7 positions matching TRBD1. The junction had 7 bases not matched to a gene; V was cut back by 5 bases and J by 10 bases. Germline V CDR1 and CDR2: SGHTA, FQGNSA. This CDR3 has 13 amino acids. CDR3 sequence reads: CASSAPGGVKLFF. DNA of the CDR3: TGTGCCAGCAGCGCTCCAGGGGGGGTAAAACTGTTTTTT.

The chain carries TRBV18 and TRBJ2-3; D is tentatively TRBD1 or TRBD2 (5 bases each). The CDR3 consists of 16 residues. CDR1 is KGHSH and CDR2 is LQKENI in the germline V gene. Deletions cut 0 bases from V and 1 base from J, with 11 bases between. CDR3 nucleotides: TGTGCCAGCTCACCACCGAGGGGAGTGCGCACAGATACGCAGTATTTT. Translating gives CASSPPRGVRTDTQYF.

Note on this clone: Relative to the germline gene, one junction end is altered; a read error may explain this. Different DNA sequences within this sample yield the same CDR3. This chain uses TRBV6-1 with TRBJ2-3; possible D gene TRBD2, 6 bases. The CDR3 extends over 15 amino acids. The germline CDR1 and CDR2 sequences are MNHNS and SASEGT. As DNA, the CDR3 is TGCGCCAGCAGTGGGAGTGGCGGGGTCAGAGATACGCAGTATTTT. Its translation is CASSGSGGVRDTQYF.

The chain joins TRBV7-8 to TRBJ2-7, with D uncertain. This CDR3 comprises 15 residues. V shed 4 bases and J shed 0 bases, with 13 bases lying between them. Germline loops: CDR1 SGHVS, CDR2 FQNEAQ. CDR3: CASSSVGKSSYEQYF. The DNA for the CDR3 is TGTGCCAGCAGCTCCGTTGGGAAGAGCTCCTACGAGCAGTACTTC.

V is TRBV6-1 and J is TRBJ1-1; D gene unclear. The CDR3 length is 13 residues. Trimming took 2 bases from V and 2 from J, leaving 6 bases between them. Germline V lookup: CDR1 MNHNS, CDR2 SASEGT. This CDR3 is CASSEWANTEAFF. Written as DNA, the CDR3 is TGTGCCAGCAGTGAATGGGCTAACACTGAAGCTTTCTTT.

The genes are TRBV6-5 and TRBJ2-7, with D perhaps TRBD2 (5 bases). Germline values: CDR1 MNHEY, CDR2 SVGAGI. Trimming cost V 5 bases and J 2 bases, with 7 bases left between them. The CDR3 is 12 residues long. The CDR3, as DNA: TGTGCCAGCAGTCACGGGACCTACGAGCAGTACTTC. This codes for CASSHGTYEQYF.

CDR3 nucleotides: TGTGCCAGCAGCCCACCCGGGGGGCGGGCTTTCTTT. Amino acid sequence: CASSPPGGRAFF. The chain recombines TRBV7-2 with TRBJ1-1, with TRBD1 as a possible D gene (6 bases). The CDR3 consists of 12 residues. CDR1 SGHTA and CDR2 FQGNSA come from the germline V gene. V was trimmed by 5 bases and J by 11 bases, leaving 15 bases between them. The variable domain in full, with the rest retrieved from reference TRBV7-2 and TRBJ1-1, is GAGVSQSPSNKVTEKGKDVELRCDPISGHTALYWYRQSLGQGLEFLIYFQGNSAPDKSGLPSDRFSAERTGGSVSTLTIQRTQQEDSAVYLCASSPPGGRAFFGQGTRLTVV.

The V and J genes are TRBV4-3 and TRBJ2-1; 14 bases agree with TRBD2. Germline-derived CDR1 and CDR2 are LGHNA and YSLEER. The CDR3 is 17 amino acids. Trimming at V came to 4 bases and at J to 6 bases, leaving 8 bases not matched to a gene. CDR3 in DNA: TGCGCCAGCAGCCCAAGACTAGCGGGAGGGCCGTTCAATGAGCAGTTCTTC. Protein product: CASSPRLAGGPFNEQFF.

The V gene is TRBV29-1, the J gene TRBJ2-5; TRBD2 matches at 7 bases. This CDR3 comprises 12 residues. V trimming: 7 bases; J trimming: 2 bases; junction bases outside the gene matches: 4. Per the germline V gene, CDR1 is SQVTM and CDR2 is ANQGSEA. CDR3 coding DNA: TGCAGCGCCGGCGGGGGTCAAGAGACCCAGTACTTC. Its protein is CSAGGGQETQYF.

The rearrangement joins TRBV6-1 to TRBJ1-2, with no clear D. The germline CDR1 and CDR2 sequences are MNHNS and SASEGT. V lost 2 bases to trimming and J lost 8 bases, with 6 bases between them. This CDR3 spans 11 amino acids. In nucleotides, the CDR3 is TGTGCCAGCAGTGAACCTGCAGGCTACACCTTC. Protein sequence: CASSEPAGYTF.

V gene TRBV11-2 combines with J gene TRBJ2-7; 10 bases match TRBD2. Germline V gene sequence: CDR1 SGHAT, CDR2 FQNNGV. The ends lost 4 bases at V and 3 bases at J; junction bases unmatched: 9. There are 16 residues in the CDR3. The CDR3 here is CASSSGRTSGFYEQYF. Here the CDR3 DNA reads TGTGCCAGCAGCTCGGGACGGACTAGCGGCTTCTACGAGCAGTACTTC.

This chain joins TRBV7-9 and TRBJ1-1, with a tentative D call TRBD1 (5 bases). From germline, CDR1 is SEHNR and CDR2 FQNEAQ (reference sequence). CDR3 size: 14 residues. Trimming removed 1 base at V and 8 bases at J, with 14 bases between. In nucleotides, the CDR3 is TGTGCCAGCAGCTTAGAAGGACAAATCCTCGAAGCTTTCTTT. Amino acid sequence: CASSLEGQILEAFF. The full variable domain, rest sourced from reference TRBV7-9 and TRBJ1-1, is DTGVSQNPRHKITKRGQNVTFRCDPISEHNRLYWYRQTLGQGPEFLTYFQNEAQLEKSRLLSDRFSAERPKGSFSTLEIQRTEQGDSAMYLCASSLEGQILEAFFGQGTRLTVV.

This chain joins TRBV18 and TRBJ2-7; 11 positions agree with TRBD2. Trimming removed 6 bases from V and 10 bases from J; junction bases left unmatched: 11. In germline, CDR1 is KGHSH, CDR2 LQKENI. The CDR3 totals 14 residues. CDR3 sequence: CASSPGLADSEQYF. CDR3 bases: TGTGCCAGCTCGCCGGGACTAGCGGACAGTGAACAGTACTTC.

This chain connects TRBV5-6 to TRBJ2-7; 7 nucleotides line up with TRBD1. The V gene's germline CDR1 is SGHDT and CDR2 YYEEEE. CDR3 size: 15 residues. The junction had 7 bases not matched to a gene; V was cut back by 4 bases and J by 0 bases. The CDR3 nucleotides are TGTGCCAGCAGCCTCCCCGGGGACAGCTCCTACGAGCAGTACTTC. Encoded protein: CASSLPGDSSYEQYF.

The table lists this clone with a count of one. The chain recombines TRBV27 with TRBJ2-2; TRBD2 matches 7 bases. Per germline, CDR1 MNHEY and CDR2 SMNVEV (reference sequence). The CDR3 spans 16 residues. With 7 bases clipped from V and 2 bases from J, the junction kept 10 bases outside the gene matches. CDR3 amino acids: CASNPRAGPNTGELFF. DNA of the CDR3: TGTGCCAGCAACCCAAGAGCGGGACCCAACACCGGGGAGCTGTTTTTT.

The gene calls are TRBV5-1 and TRBJ2-7, with TRBD1 matching over 11 bases. V lost 0 bases to trimming and J lost 1 base; unmatched junction nucleotides: 3. The V gene's germline CDR1 is SGHRS and CDR2 YFSETQ. This CDR3 is built from 16 residues. CDR3 coding DNA: TGCGCCAGCAGCTTGGGAGGGACAGGGGGGTCCTACGAGCAGTACTTC. Amino acid sequence: CASSLGGTGGSYEQYF.

The rearrangement links TRBV6-6 to TRBJ1-2; the match to TRBD1 covers 8 bases. The CDR3 length is 14 residues. With V trimmed by 6 bases and J by 8 bases, 11 bases remained unmatched. Germline CDR1 is MNHNY and CDR2 is SVGAGI (reference sequence). This CDR3 reads CASSRDRSSRGYTF. The CDR3 coding sequence is TGTGCCAGCAGCAGGGACAGGTCTTCTCGCGGCTACACCTTC.

This chain connects TRBV9 to TRBJ1-3; tentatively, D is TRBD1 (5 bases). The CDR3 covers 17 residues. The germline gives CDR1 SGDLS, CDR2 YYNGEE. Trimming cost V 0 bases and J 9 bases, with 22 bases left between them. In DNA, the CDR3 is TGTGCCAGCAGCGTAGACCCCAATACACCTCGAAGGGGCACCATATATTTT. It translates to CASSVDPNTPRRGTIYF.

The V and J genes are TRBV18 and TRBJ2-7; a possible D gene is TRBD1 (6 bases). Germline lookup yields CDR1 KGHSH and CDR2 LQKENI. The CDR3 extends over 16 amino acids. V dropped 5 bases and J dropped 3 bases, with 20 bases sitting between them. CDR3: CASSSSTRQASYEQYF. The CDR3 region has the DNA TGTGCCAGCTCATCCTCCACCCGACAGGCCAGCTACGAGCAGTACTTC.